This T cell receptor (beta chain) was retrieved from a study of spatial heterogeneity in lung cancer. Noted time point: sample taken at primary tumor resection. Researchers sequenced whole RNA taken from tumor, nontumor lung or frozen PBMC without sorting. TCRdb passed the 5' RACE reads through MiXCR, listing each CDR3 protein once. In the table there are about 1,600 distinct CDR3 sequences, roughly 24% of which are singletons. The length of the CDR3 is 13 residues. V lost 7 bases to trimming and J lost 1 base, with 9 bases between them. The V and J genes are TRBV23-1 and TRBJ2-3; D remains unclear. TRBV23-1 is an open reading frame whose function is uncertain. The specimen comprised PBMCs, sampled at surgery. This clonotype was obtained from a male donor with early-stage non-small cell lung cancer. The CDR3 here is CASTQDRTDTQYF. The CDR3, as DNA: TGCGCCAGCACCCAGGACCGCACAGATACGCAGTATTTT.